The subject of this entry is one T cell receptor beta chain. Its antigen remains undetermined. No base quality information exists; no much larger clone differs at one position. This sample is part of a study of metastatic and nonmetastatic thyroid tumors (dated by TCRdb to 2020 to 2021). Describing the broader study: For patients with malignant and with benign thyroid disease, the researchers compared repertoires between peripheral blood samples and tumor or nodule tissue samples.

Study-wide conclusions, independent of this receptor: TCR beta diversity was reported as significantly higher in malignant tumors than in benign nodules, in both blood and tumor samples.

No treatment had been received by any patient before thyroid surgery. Patient clinical samples collected from the early 2010s to the late 2010s were retrospectively analysed using T-cell receptor beta sequencing. The library was built by means of PCR. The sequencer listed for this sample is Illumina HiSeq 4000. High-throughput sequencing was used to profile the TCR beta-chain CDR3 region of each patient. Processing in the source paper ran as follows. CDR3 differences across clinicopathological groups were used to build a classifier for discriminating distant-metastatic papillary thyroid cancer patients. Repertoire diversity was assessed with the Shannon index, and tumor-blood repertoire similarity with the Morisita-Horn index. TCRdb redid the processing of the public reads, applying fastp at Q25 and MiXCR, and retained in-frame beta chains. The V and J calls shown here were made by TCRdb, not taken from the authors' results. Here the sample has 30,000 to 40,000 clones; 19% occur a single time. Approximately 20% of the sample is taken by the ten largest.

The CDR3 measures 13 amino acids from cysteine to phenylalanine. The kept DNA is CDR3 alone, 39 bases in frame from the first base. A distance of 12 bases separates the germline ends of V and J, which lose 6 bases and 4 bases respectively. Reading the germline V gene gives CDR1 MDHEN and CDR2 SYDVKM. The chain was built from TRBV28 and TRBJ1-1; confidence is insufficient to name the D gene. The material sequenced was blood. The TCR sequence derives from a female donor with papillary thyroid cancer or a benign thyroid nodule (not recorded which). Some clones in this sample may be carry-over from other donors' samples. The DNA sequence is TGTGCCAGCAGCCCCTACCCCGTCACTGAAGCTTTCTTT. Protein translation: CASSPYPVTEAFF.